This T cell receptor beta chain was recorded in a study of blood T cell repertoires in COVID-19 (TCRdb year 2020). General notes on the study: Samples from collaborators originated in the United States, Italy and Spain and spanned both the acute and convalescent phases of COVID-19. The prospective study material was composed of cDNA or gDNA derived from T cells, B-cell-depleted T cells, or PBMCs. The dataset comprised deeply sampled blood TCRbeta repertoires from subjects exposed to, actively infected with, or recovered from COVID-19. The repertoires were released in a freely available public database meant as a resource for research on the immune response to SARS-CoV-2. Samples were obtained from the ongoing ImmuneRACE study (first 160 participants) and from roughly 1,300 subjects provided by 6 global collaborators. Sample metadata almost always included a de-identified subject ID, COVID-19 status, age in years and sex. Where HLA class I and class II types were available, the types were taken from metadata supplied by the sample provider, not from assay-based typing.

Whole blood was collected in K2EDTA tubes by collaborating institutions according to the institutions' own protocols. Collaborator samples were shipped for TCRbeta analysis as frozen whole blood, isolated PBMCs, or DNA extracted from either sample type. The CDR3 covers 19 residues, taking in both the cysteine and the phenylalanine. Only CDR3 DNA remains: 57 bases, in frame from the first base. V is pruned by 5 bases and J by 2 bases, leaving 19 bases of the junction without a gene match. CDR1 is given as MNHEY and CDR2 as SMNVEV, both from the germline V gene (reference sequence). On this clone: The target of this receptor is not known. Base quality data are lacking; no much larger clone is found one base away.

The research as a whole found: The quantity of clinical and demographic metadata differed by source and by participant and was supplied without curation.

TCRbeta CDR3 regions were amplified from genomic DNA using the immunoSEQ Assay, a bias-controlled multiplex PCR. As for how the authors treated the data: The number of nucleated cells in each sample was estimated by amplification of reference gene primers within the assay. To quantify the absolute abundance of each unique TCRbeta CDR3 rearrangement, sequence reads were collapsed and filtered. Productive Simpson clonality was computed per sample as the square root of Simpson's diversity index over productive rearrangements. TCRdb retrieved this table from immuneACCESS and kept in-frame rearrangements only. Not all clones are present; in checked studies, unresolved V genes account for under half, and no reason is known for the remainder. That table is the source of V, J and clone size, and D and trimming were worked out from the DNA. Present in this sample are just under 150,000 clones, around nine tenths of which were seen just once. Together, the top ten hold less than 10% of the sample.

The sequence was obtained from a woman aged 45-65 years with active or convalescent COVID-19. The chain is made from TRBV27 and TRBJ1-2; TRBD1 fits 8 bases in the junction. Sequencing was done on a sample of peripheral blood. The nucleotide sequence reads TGTGCCAGCAGTCCTTATACCTACCGGGGACAGGAGGAGAACTATGGCTACACCTTC. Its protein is CASSPYTYRGQEENYGYTF.